One and the same sample provided the 21 T cell receptor beta chains below, sequenced in a study of shared clonotypes between healthy human individuals. Sequenced by immunoSEQ multiplex PCR; TCRdb stores in-frame clones only, minus some. This repertoire shows roughly 2,500,000 clones, approximately 93% found once; its top ten account for 0.36%. The source material was naive CD4+ T cells from PBMCs. Sample subset: CD45RA+ positively selected. Source of these receptors: a man aged 18-30 years in good health. Some clones in this sample may be carry-over from other donors' samples.

This clone was seen a handful of times. This chain connects TRBV2 to TRBJ2-2; D is perhaps TRBD2 (6 bases). V was trimmed by 2 bases and J by 6 bases, leaving 7 bases between them. Germline CDR1 SNHLY, CDR2 FYNNEI. The CDR3 length is 13 residues. CDR3 amino acids: CASSERRAGELFF. The CDR3 DNA reads TGTGCCAGCAGTGAAAGGAGGGCCGGGGAGCTGTTTTTT.

This chain uses TRBV28 with TRBJ1-1; weak D call: TRBD1 (5 bases). The CDR3 runs to 12 residues. Germline lookup yields CDR1 MDHEN and CDR2 SYDVKM. The V and J ends lost 6 bases and 7 bases respectively, with 12 bases between them. In nucleotides, the CDR3 is TGTGCCAGCAGCAACCCGGGGCTTGAAGCTTTCTTT. Translation gives CASSNPGLEAFF.

The chain is built from TRBV28 and TRBJ1-5, with TRBD1 matching over 7 bases. V lost 2 bases to trimming and J lost 5 bases; unmatched junction nucleotides: 3. Per the germline V gene, CDR1 is MDHEN and CDR2 is SYDVKM. This CDR3 has 14 amino acids. The CDR3 spells CASSLAGGDQPQHF. The CDR3 coding sequence is TGTGCCAGCAGTTTAGCAGGGGGGGATCAGCCCCAGCATTTT.

This chain links TRBV12-5 with TRBJ2-1; 13 positions agree with TRBD2. Germline CDR1 is LGHNT and CDR2 is FRNRAP. The CDR3 runs 15 residues. V dropped 4 bases and J dropped 7; count of bases not matched to a gene: 4. CDR3 bases: TGTGCTAGTGGTTACGGACTAGCGGGAGTAAATGAGCAGTTCTTC. Encoded protein: CASGYGLAGVNEQFF.

The chain combines TRBV28 with TRBJ1-1; 7 nucleotides agree with TRBD1. CDR1 and CDR2 from the germline V gene are MDHEN and SYDVKM. With V trimmed by 3 bases and J by 4 bases, 8 bases remained unmatched. The CDR3 extends over 15 amino acids. The CDR3 nucleotides read TGTGCCAGCAGTTTGAGGGGGCTAGGGGGCACTGAAGCTTTCTTT. The encoded protein is CASSLRGLGGTEAFF.

This clone is a singleton in its sample. This rearrangement joins TRBV5-6 to TRBJ2-7; TRBD1 might be the D (8 bases). The germline V and J ends were trimmed by 5 bases and 9 bases, with 24 bases remaining between them. There are 15 residues in the CDR3. From germline, CDR1 is SGHDT and CDR2 YYEEEE. Written as DNA, the CDR3 is TGTGCCAGCAGACTGGGGGGGACAGGCCCCCCGGGGCAGTACTTC. This translates into CASRLGGTGPPGQYF. The whole variable domain, remainder taken from reference TRBV5-6 and TRBJ2-7, is DAGVTQSPTHLIKTRGQQVTLRCSPKSGHDTVSWYQQALGQGPQFIFQYYEEEERQRGNFPDRFSGHQFPNYSSELNVNALLLGDSALYLCASRLGGTGPPGQYFGPGTRLTVT.

The rearrangement uses TRBV6-5 and TRBJ1-2, with 9 bases matching TRBD1. Germline V CDR1 and CDR2: MNHEY, SVGAGI. V lost 6 bases, J lost 6 bases, and 11 bases stayed unmatched. The CDR3 sequence is 15 residues long. The CDR3 region is CASSSYGQGSNGYTF. CDR3 nucleotide sequence: TGTGCCAGCAGCTCCTACGGACAGGGGAGTAATGGCTACACCTTC.

The V call is TRBV9, the J call TRBJ2-3; D is unresolved. Per the germline V gene, CDR1 is SGDLS and CDR2 is YYNGEE. The CDR3 length is 13 residues. Trimming stripped 0 bases from V and 8 bases from J, with 10 bases between. Here the CDR3 reads CASSVANGGTQYF. The CDR3, as DNA: TGTGCCAGCAGCGTAGCTAATGGCGGTACGCAGTATTTT. The full variable domain, with the rest looked up from reference TRBV9 and TRBJ2-3, is DSGVTQTPKHLITATGQRVTLRCSPRSGDLSVYWYQQSLDQGLQFLIQYYNGEERAKGNILERFSAQQFPDLHSELNLSSLELGDSALYFCASSVANGGTQYFGPGTRLTVL.

The chain is built from TRBV11-2 and TRBJ2-7; 10 bases map to TRBD2. This CDR3 is 16 amino acids long. In germline, CDR1 is SGHAT, CDR2 FQNNGV. With 5 bases clipped from V and 2 bases from J, the junction kept 9 bases outside the gene matches. The CDR3 nucleotides read TGTGCCAGCAGCCACTATCCGGGGACTAGCGCCTACGAGCAGTACTTC. Its protein product is CASSHYPGTSAYEQYF. Supplemented by reference TRBV11-2 and TRBJ2-7, the full variable domain reads EAGVAQSPRYKIIEKRQSVAFWCNPISGHATLYWYQQILGQGPKLLIQFQNNGVVDDSQLPKDRFSAERLKGVDSTLKIQPAKLEDSAVYLCASSHYPGTSAYEQYFGPGTRLTVT.

A note on this clone: The sample contains more than one DNA sequence encoding this CDR3. This rearrangement joins TRBV7-3 to TRBJ2-7; 8 positions agree with TRBD2. V lost 3 bases, J lost 2 bases, and 3 bases stayed unmatched. Germline V CDR1 and CDR2: SGHTA, FQGTGA. The CDR3 extends over 14 amino acids. CDR3 nucleotide sequence: TGTGCCAGCAGCTTGACAGCGGGAGCCTACGAGCAGTACTTC. Protein: CASSLTAGAYEQYF.

CDR3 DNA: TGTGCCAGCAGTTTCACTAGCGGGGACCCCTACGAGCAGTACTTC. It is translated as CASSFTSGDPYEQYF. The chain is built from TRBV28 and TRBJ2-7; 10 nucleotides line up with TRBD2. Losses at the gene ends were 3 bases for V and 2 bases for J; bases not matched to a gene: 4. CDR1 MDHEN and CDR2 SYDVKM come from the germline V gene. CDR3 length equals 15 residues.

V is TRBV5-1 and J is TRBJ1-1, with unresolved D. CDR3 length: 18 amino acids. V lost 0 bases to trimming and J lost 7 bases, with 25 bases between them. CDR1 and CDR2 (germline): SGHRS, YFSETQ. This CDR3 reads CASSLGIGGNGVPGEAFF. The CDR3 nucleotides read TGCGCCAGCAGCTTGGGTATAGGAGGGAACGGGGTCCCAGGTGAAGCTTTCTTT.

V gene TRBV27 combines with J gene TRBJ2-2; D tentatively reads TRBD1 or TRBD2 (5 bases each). The V and J ends lost 3 bases and 2 bases respectively, with 13 bases between them. The CDR3 consists of 16 residues. Germline CDR1 reads MNHEY; CDR2 reads SMNVEV (reference sequence). The CDR3 DNA sequence: TGTGCCAGCAGTTTGCGGTTAGGGACCAACACCGGGGAGCTGTTTTTT. Residues: CASSLRLGTNTGELFF.

V is TRBV5-4 and J is TRBJ2-7; TRBD2 matches at 9 bases. V was clipped by 3 bases and J by 2 bases; unmatched bases: 21. The CDR3 extends over 20 amino acids. Germline CDR1 reads SGHNT; CDR2 reads YYREEE (reference sequence). This CDR3 reads CASSSFNSAWASGDTYEQYF. The CDR3 bases are TGTGCCAGCAGCTCGTTCAATTCGGCCTGGGCTAGCGGGGACACCTACGAGCAGTACTTC. Using reference TRBV5-4 and TRBJ2-7 for the parts outside the CDR3, the full variable domain is ETGVTQSPTHLIKTRGQQVTLRCSSQSGHNTVSWYQQALGQGPQFIFQYYREEENGRGNFPPRFSGLQFPNYSSELNVNALELDDSALYLCASSSFNSAWASGDTYEQYFGPGTRLTVT.

V is TRBV6-1 and J is TRBJ2-1; 8 positions agree with TRBD1. This CDR3 contains 13 residues. Germline V gives CDR1 MNHNS, CDR2 SASEGT. Trimming took 5 bases from V and 5 from J; bases not matched to a gene: 2. The CDR3 reads CASSTQGDNEQFF. CDR3 nucleotide sequence: TGTGCCAGCAGTACACAGGGGGACAATGAGCAGTTCTTC.

CDR3 protein: CAWSVQLSYEQYF. CDR3 nucleotides: TGTGCCTGGAGTGTACAACTCTCCTACGAGCAGTACTTC. V and J are TRBV30 and TRBJ2-7; D not resolved. Germline-derived CDR1 and CDR2 are GTSNPN and SVGIG (reference sequence). The CDR3 has 13 residues. V dropped 0 bases and J dropped 0 bases, with 6 bases sitting between them.

The chain carries TRBV5-1 and TRBJ2-1, with TRBD1 matching 8 bases. Losses at the gene ends were 4 bases for V and 3 bases for J; bases not matched to a gene: 6. Germline CDR1 and CDR2: SGHRS and YFSETQ. This CDR3 comprises 15 residues. The CDR3 DNA follows: TGCGCCAGCAGCCCCCGACAGGGGTACTACAATGAGCAGTTCTTC. This codes for CASSPRQGYYNEQFF.

This clone appeared a few times. This chain uses TRBV9 with TRBJ2-7; TRBD2 agrees at 8 bases. The CDR3 is 14 residues long. Germline-derived CDR1 and CDR2 are SGDLS and YYNGEE. V was pared by 3 bases and J by 2 bases, with 4 bases of the junction left unmatched. The CDR3 here is CASSGGLGAYEQYF. As DNA, the CDR3 is TGTGCCAGCAGCGGGGGACTAGGGGCCTACGAGCAGTACTTC.

The rearrangement uses TRBV27 and TRBJ2-7; D unclear. The CDR3 is 14 amino acids. Trimming removed 6 bases at V and 7 bases at J, with 19 bases between. Germline CDR1 is MNHEY and CDR2 is SMNVEV (reference sequence). The CDR3 sequence is CASRFEAAGLEQYF. In nucleotides, the CDR3 is TGTGCCAGCAGATTCGAGGCGGCAGGCTTGGAGCAGTACTTC.

The V and J genes are TRBV10-1 and TRBJ2-2; the D is unclear. V dropped 6 bases and J dropped 6 bases, with 17 bases sitting between them. CDR3 length equals 15 residues. Per germline, CDR1 WNHNN and CDR2 SYGVQD (reference sequence). CDR3 amino acids: CASSPRRGEAGELFF. The CDR3 DNA reads as TGCGCCAGCAGCCCCAGACGAGGAGAGGCCGGGGAGCTGTTTTTT.

The chain couples TRBV5-1 to TRBJ1-4; D might be TRBD1 (5 bases). The length of the CDR3 is 15 residues. CDR1 is SGHRS and CDR2 is YFSETQ in the germline V gene. Trimming pared 4 bases from V and 0 bases from J, leaving 10 bases between. The CDR3 protein is CASSRDGTTNEKLFF. In DNA form, the CDR3 reads TGCGCCAGCAGCAGGGACGGGACAACTAATGAAAAACTGTTTTTT.